This T cell receptor (beta chain) was recovered during a study of cytotoxic CD8 clonotypes in ibrutinib-treated CLL. Germline V gene sequence: CDR1 SGHTA, CDR2 FQGNSA. The CDR3 contains 13 residues. V was pared by 0 bases and J by 7 bases, with 7 bases between. TCRdb keeps only in-frame clones here, not all; method: immunoSEQ multiplex PCR. The sample holds under 35,000 clones, 55% to 70% seen once. The sample was PBMCs, taken after 24 months of ibrutinib treatment. This TCR was sampled from a human donor with chronic lymphocytic leukemia. The genes are TRBV7-2 and TRBJ1-5; D ambiguous. The DNA for the CDR3 is TGTGCCAGCAGCTTAGCAGGGATACAGCCCCAGCATTTT. Residues: CASSLAGIQPQHF.